This TCR beta chain stems from a study of T cell clones after liver transplantation. Study background: Samples came from ITN030ST, which attempted immunosuppression withdrawal within 2 years of liver transplantation. HCV positivity affected three of eight recipients; the rest lacked autoimmune or viral indications.

This clone turned up a few times. The data were produced by immunoSEQ multiplex PCR, yet TCRdb's version contains in-frame clones alone and is incomplete. The sample includes about 47,000 clones, roughly nine tenths of them seen just once. Germline V gives CDR1 SGHDT, CDR2 YYEEEE. This CDR3 has 15 amino acids. V was clipped by 4 bases and J by 4 bases, with 17 bases between them. This chain connects TRBV5-6 to TRBJ1-2; possibly TRBD1 for D (5 bases). The TCR originated in a human patient who received a liver transplant. Some T cells may have originated in the graft donor. Sequencing was performed on CD8+ T cells from blood, taken 12 months after liver transplant. This chain's CDR3 is CASSLGGTGSYGYTF. Written as DNA, the CDR3 is TGTGCCAGCAGCCTTGGGGGGACGGGGTCCTATGGCTACACCTTC. The whole variable domain, remainder taken from reference TRBV5-6 and TRBJ1-2, is DAGVTQSPTHLIKTRGQQVTLRCSPKSGHDTVSWYQQALGQGPQFIFQYYEEEERQRGNFPDRFSGHQFPNYSSELNVNALLLGDSALYLCASSLGGTGSYGYTFGSGTRLTVV.